These T cell receptor beta chains were read from a single sample in a study of beta chain features in type 1 diabetes. The data were produced by immunoSEQ multiplex PCR, yet TCRdb's version contains in-frame clones alone and is incomplete. Found here are about 740,000 clones, over 10% of them singletons; the top ten hold less than 0.025%. Sequencing input: naive CD4+ T cells from blood. These receptors were collected from a young man with type 1 diabetes. Both conserved end residues are part of each CDR3. Fields, in order: V gene, clone size, D gene, J gene, CDR3 protein, CDR3 DNA. D genes are given only for firm matches. Size is omitted from some rows. Given values are once, few, many or a class for expanded clones.

V: TRBV19; size: .; D: TRBD1; J: TRBJ2-1; CDR3: CASSKLRDRGFNEQFF; DNA: TGTGCCAGTAGTAAGCTCCGGGACAGGGGGTTCAATGAGCAGTTCTTC
V: TRBV30; size: few; D: TRBD1; J: TRBJ1-5; CDR3: CAWTSGTGVRGPGQPQHF; DNA: TGTGCCTGGACTTCCGGGACAGGGGTTCGTGGTCCCGGTCAGCCCCAGCATTTT
V: TRBV25-1; size: .; D: .; J: TRBJ2-3; CDR3: CASNPSPGGADTQYF; DNA: TGTGCCAGCAATCCCTCCCCCGGGGGCGCAGATACGCAGTATTTT
V: TRBV5-1; size: .; D: TRBD1; J: TRBJ1-1; CDR3: CASGPFAGQGKNTEAFF; DNA: TGCGCCAGCGGCCCCTTTGCGGGACAGGGCAAAAACACTGAAGCTTTCTTT
V: TRBV15; size: .; D: .; J: TRBJ2-5; CDR3: CATSRAGGGGEQYF; DNA: TGTGCCACCAGCAGAGCGGGGGGCGGAGGGGAGCAGTACTTC
V: TRBV7-9; size: few; D: TRBD1; J: TRBJ1-2; CDR3: CASSQTTGWLGYTF; DNA: TGTGCCAGCAGCCAAACGACAGGGTGGCTGGGCTACACCTTC
V: TRBV27; size: few; D: TRBD1; J: TRBJ2-7; CDR3: CASRDVGQGAEQYF; DNA: TGTGCCAGCAGGGACGTGGGACAGGGGGCCGAGCAGTACTTC
V: TRBV25-1; size: .; D: .; J: TRBJ1-2; CDR3: CASSETLSYTF; DNA: TGTGCCAGCAGTGAAACTCTGAGCTACACCTTC
V: TRBV29-1; size: few; D: .; J: TRBJ1-1; CDR3: CSVEGRNTEAFF; DNA: TGCAGCGTTGAGGGAAGGAACACTGAAGCTTTCTTT
V: TRBV19; size: .; D: .; J: TRBJ1-5; CDR3: CASSISAGRPQHF; DNA: TGTGCCAGTAGTATATCCGCCGGGCGGCCCCAGCATTTT
V: TRBV5-4; size: few; D: .; J: TRBJ2-2; CDR3: CASSLEGSTGELFF; DNA: TGTGCCAGCAGCTTGGAGGGGAGCACCGGGGAGCTGTTTTTT
V: TRBV29-1; size: .; D: .; J: TRBJ1-1; CDR3: CSPNPRGGTEAFF; DNA: TGCAGCCCTAACCCCAGGGGAGGTACTGAAGCTTTCTTT
V: TRBV18; size: .; D: .; J: TRBJ2-7; CDR3: CASSPWGQNYEQYF; DNA: TGTGCCAGCTCACCATGGGGGCAGAACTACGAGCAGTACTTC
V: TRBV7-2; size: few; D: .; J: TRBJ1-1; CDR3: CASSLRWMNTEAFF; DNA: TGTGCCAGCAGCTTGCGATGGATGAACACTGAAGCTTTCTTT
V: TRBV2; size: .; D: .; J: TRBJ1-1; CDR3: CASKAGEVATEAFF; DNA: TGTGCCAGCAAGGCAGGGGAAGTTGCCACTGAAGCTTTCTTT
V: TRBV30; size: .; D: TRBD1; J: TRBJ2-7; CDR3: CAWSGGTGVYEQYF; DNA: TGTGCCTGGAGTGGCGGGACAGGGGTCTACGAGCAGTACTTC
V: TRBV30; size: few; D: .; J: TRBJ2-1; CDR3: CAWSVNSREQFF; DNA: TGTGCCTGGAGTGTGAACTCCCGGGAGCAGTTCTTC
V: TRBV27; size: .; D: .; J: TRBJ1-1; CDR3: CASSWDLRNTEAFF; DNA: TGTGCCAGCAGTTGGGACCTCCGGAACACTGAAGCTTTCTTT
V: TRBV9; size: .; D: .; J: TRBJ2-5; CDR3: CASSPLGLVPKETQYF; DNA: TGTGCCAGCAGCCCCCTGGGTCTAGTTCCTAAAGAGACCCAGTACTTC
V: TRBV5-4; size: .; D: .; J: TRBJ1-6; CDR3: CASSLVGGSNSPLHF; DNA: TGTGCCAGCAGCTTGGTCGGGGGAAGTAATTCACCCCTCCACTTT
V: TRBV5-1; size: few; D: .; J: TRBJ2-1; CDR3: CASSLIVSPHEQFF; DNA: TGCGCCAGCAGCTTGATCGTGAGCCCCCATGAGCAGTTCTTC
V: TRBV5-1; size: .; D: .; J: TRBJ2-7; CDR3: CASSESSEQYF; DNA: TGCGCCAGCAGCGAAAGTAGCGAGCAGTACTTC
V: TRBV13; size: few; D: .; J: TRBJ2-7; CDR3: CASSGPRQIYEQYF; DNA: TGTGCCAGCAGCGGCCCTCGACAGATTTACGAGCAGTACTTC
V: TRBV30; size: few; D: .; J: TRBJ1-5; CDR3: CAWSRLGGNQPQHF; DNA: TGTGCCTGGAGTCGACTCGGGGGCAATCAGCCCCAGCATTTT
V: TRBV11-2; size: .; D: .; J: TRBJ2-7; CDR3: CASSLGTFQEQYF; DNA: TGTGCCAGCAGCCTGGGGACATTTCAAGAGCAGTACTTC
V: TRBV5-1; size: .; D: TRBD1; J: TRBJ1-1; CDR3: CASSMRYRGQNTEAFF; DNA: TGCGCCAGCAGCATGCGCTACAGGGGCCAGAACACTGAAGCTTTCTTT
V: TRBV30; size: few; D: .; J: TRBJ1-5; CDR3: CAWSRQEDQPQHF; DNA: TGTGCCTGGAGTCGGCAGGAAGATCAGCCCCAGCATTTT
V: TRBV9; size: few; D: TRBD1; J: TRBJ2-7; CDR3: CASSVTGSYEQYF; DNA: TGTGCCAGCAGCGTGACAGGGTCCTACGAGCAGTACTTC
V: TRBV30; size: .; D: .; J: TRBJ2-7; CDR3: CAWSVKDANSGDEQYF; DNA: TGTGCCTGGAGTGTCAAGGACGCCAATAGTGGTGACGAGCAGTACTTC
V: TRBV29-1; size: few; D: TRBD2; J: TRBJ2-5; CDR3: CSVDGSTSGHSQETQYF; DNA: TGCAGCGTTGATGGTTCGACTAGCGGCCACTCCCAAGAGACCCAGTACTTC
V: TRBV30; size: .; D: TRBD1; J: TRBJ1-1; CDR3: CAWSQGVATEAFF; DNA: TGTGCCTGGAGTCAGGGGGTTGCCACTGAAGCTTTCTTT